The rows below give T cell receptor beta chains drawn from one sample of a study of Ad26.COV2.S vaccination and SARS-CoV-2 variants. Sequenced by immunoSEQ multiplex PCR; TCRdb stores in-frame clones only, minus some. This repertoire shows approximately 150,000 clones, roughly 85% found once; its top ten account for 4.5% to 6%. The sample here was peripheral blood, taken after recovery from COVID-19. These receptors came from a human donor who had recovered from COVID-19. Both conserved end residues are part of each CDR3. Fields, in order: clone size, D gene, J gene, V gene, CDR3 protein, CDR3 DNA. D genes are given only for firm matches. Some rows have no size entry. The others give once, few or many, or a class for an expanded clone.

>.|.|TRBJ2-1|TRBV29-1
CSGGQLAGEQFF
TGCAGCGGCGGGCAACTAGCCGGTGAGCAGTTCTTC
>.|.|TRBJ1-1|TRBV24-1
CATSDPSGGWPEAFF
TGTGCCACCAGTGATCCCAGCGGGGGTTGGCCTGAAGCTTTCTTT
>.|.|TRBJ2-3|TRBV5-5
CASSSGRDMYTDTQYF
TGTGCCAGCAGCTCCGGCCGAGACATGTACACAGATACGCAGTATTTT
>once|.|TRBJ2-2|TRBV21-1
CASRAEAELFF
TGTGCCAGCAGAGCGGAAGCGGAGCTGTTTTTT
>.|.|TRBJ2-7|TRBV29-1
CSVATGFSYEQYF
TGCAGCGTCGCCACAGGGTTCAGCTACGAGCAGTACTTC
>.|TRBD1|TRBJ1-2|TRBV4-3
CASSQGDSSKDYGYTF
TGCGCCAGCAGCCAAGGGGACAGCTCGAAGGACTATGGCTACACCTTC
>.|TRBD2|TRBJ2-7|TRBV11-2
CASSLARGGYEQYF
TGTGCCAGCAGCTTAGCTCGGGGGGGCTACGAGCAGTACTTC
>.|TRBD1|TRBJ1-2|TRBV30
CAWGGTGVDYTF
TGTGCCTGGGGTGGGACAGGGGTCGACTACACCTTC
>.|.|TRBJ1-3|TRBV7-6
CASSFRSSGNTIYF
TGTGCCAGCAGCTTTAGGTCCTCTGGAAACACCATATATTTT
>once|.|TRBJ1-1|TRBV6-5
CASSRSRVGEAFF
TGTGCCAGCAGTCGTTCTCGAGTCGGCGAAGCTTTCTTT
>.|.|TRBJ1-3|TRBV18
CASSPDERTIYF
TGTGCCAGCTCACCAGATGAAAGGACCATATATTTT
>.|TRBD1|TRBJ1-5|TRBV7-9
CASSLGQQDQPQHF
TGTGCCAGCAGCTTGGGACAGCAGGACCAGCCCCAGCATTTT
>.|.|TRBJ2-1|TRBV19
CASSIDRGNEQFF
TGTGCCAGTAGTATAGATCGGGGGAATGAGCAGTTCTTC
>.|TRBD1|TRBJ1-1|TRBV10-3
CAISEAGGNTEAFF
TGTGCCATCAGTGAGGCAGGGGGGAACACTGAAGCTTTCTTT
>.|.|TRBJ2-2|TRBV6-2/TRBV6-3
CASSYTRGTGELFF
TGTGCCAGCAGTTACACCCGGGGCACCGGGGAGCTGTTTTTT
>once|.|TRBJ1-1|TRBV12-3/TRBV12-4
CASSRGLEAFF
TGTGCCAGCAGCCGGGGGCTTGAAGCTTTCTTT
>.|.|TRBJ1-2|TRBV11-2
CASSAERPYGYTF
TGTGCCAGCAGCGCCGAGAGGCCCTATGGCTACACCTTC
>.|.|TRBJ2-1|TRBV6-4
CASSEGQSSYNEQFF
TGTGCCAGCAGTGAGGGTCAGAGCTCCTACAATGAGCAGTTCTTC
>.|.|TRBJ1-2|TRBV18
CASSPAGNYGYTF
TGTGCCAGCTCACCAGCGGGGAACTATGGCTACACCTTC
>.|.|TRBJ1-5|TRBV28
CASSGRGASQPQHF
TGTGCCAGCAGTGGGAGGGGAGCGAGTCAGCCCCAGCATTTT
>few|.|TRBJ1-5|TRBV19
CASSGGRNQPQHF
TGTGCCAGTAGTGGGGGGCGGAATCAGCCCCAGCATTTT
>.|TRBD1|TRBJ1-3|TRBV28
CASSGTVPISGNTIYF
TGTGCCAGCAGTGGGACAGTCCCTATCTCTGGAAACACCATATATTTT
>.|.|TRBJ2-1|TRBV4-3
CASSQKAIGGAGEQFF
TGCGCCAGCAGCCAAAAGGCTATTGGGGGGGCAGGTGAGCAGTTCTTC
>.|TRBD1|TRBJ1-4|TRBV29-1
CSVETGDNEKLFF
TGCAGCGTTGAAACAGGGGATAATGAAAAACTGTTTTTT
>.|TRBD1|TRBJ2-3|TRBV10-3
CAIKRQGAFTDTQYF
TGTGCCATCAAGAGACAGGGGGCTTTCACAGATACGCAGTATTTT
>.|.|TRBJ1-2|TRBV19
CAALTPGHGYTF
TGTGCCGCCTTAACACCAGGCCATGGCTACACCTTC
>few|.|TRBJ2-2|TRBV19
CASKRDTILGELFF
TGTGCCAGTAAACGGGACACAATACTCGGGGAGCTGTTTTTT
>.|.|TRBJ1-6|TRBV6-6
CASNQANNSPLHF
TGTGCCAGCAACCAGGCAAATAATTCACCCCTCCACTTT
>few|.|TRBJ1-2|TRBV6-6
CASSYSAQVESYGYTF
TGTGCCAGCAGTTACTCTGCACAGGTGGAATCTTATGGCTACACCTTC
>.|TRBD2|TRBJ2-4|TRBV20-1
CSASLAGGDIQYF
TGCAGTGCGAGTCTAGCGGGGGGGGACATTCAGTACTTC
>.|.|TRBJ1-2|TRBV4-3
CASSQTLTGGDYGYTF
TGCGCCAGCAGCCAGACTCTAACCGGGGGAGACTATGGCTACACCTTC